This T cell receptor beta chain derives from a study of T-cell reconstitution after alpha-beta-depleted transplantation in children. Trimming left V 2 bases short and J 2 bases short, with 9 bases between. This CDR3 region has 14 residues. Germline V gene sequence: CDR1 SGHTA, CDR2 FQGNSA. Preparing the TCRbeta library involved the use of unique molecular identifiers. Each CDR3 protein gets one entry after TCRdb re-called the PCR reads with MiXCR. The sample has a few hundred thousand distinct CDR3 sequences; roughly 30% are singletons. This clonotype was sampled from a boy in the first two years of life with Wiskott-Aldrich syndrome, due to receive a stem cell transplant. The source was PBMCs, collected before TCRalphabeta/CD19-depleted stem cell transplant. The chain couples TRBV7-2 to TRBJ2-5; D ambiguous. CDR3 DNA sequence: TGTGCCAGCAGCTTACAAGTCGGTCAAGAGACCCAGTACTTC. This codes for CASSLQVGQETQYF.